This is a list of T cell receptor beta chains from one sample in a study of shared clonotypes between healthy human individuals. The table came from immunoSEQ multiplex PCR; TCRdb's copy has only in-frame clones and leaves some out. The repertoire holds 190,000 or so clones, with about 68% as singletons. The material sequenced was memory CD4+ T cells sorted from blood. The receptors shown here come from a man aged 30 to 39 in good health. The conserved cysteine and the conserved F or W are not part of the CDR3 here. The order of the fields is D gene, J gene, V gene, CDR3 protein. A D gene is named only where the DNA matches it firmly.

d_gene: -
j_gene: TRBJ2-5
v_gene: TRBV14
CDR3aa: ASSQGDIRGALQETQY

d_gene: -
j_gene: TRBJ2-7
v_gene: TRBV29-1
CDR3aa: SVGSYEQY

d_gene: -
j_gene: TRBJ2-7
v_gene: TRBV7-9
CDR3aa: ASSLEGSGLGEQY

d_gene: -
j_gene: TRBJ2-5
v_gene: TRBV5-4
CDR3aa: ASSLERGVQETQY

d_gene: TRBD1
j_gene: TRBJ2-3
v_gene: TRBV5-1
CDR3aa: ASSLGQGLGGGDTQY

d_gene: TRBD2
j_gene: TRBJ2-1
v_gene: TRBV2
CDR3aa: ASSELAGTYNEQF

d_gene: -
j_gene: TRBJ1-1
v_gene: TRBV5-1
CDR3aa: ASSSDSYWTEAF

d_gene: -
j_gene: TRBJ2-1
v_gene: TRBV4-3
CDR3aa: ASSQDLLVLNEQF

d_gene: -
j_gene: TRBJ2-7
v_gene: TRBV7-9
CDR3aa: ASSLVRANEQY

d_gene: -
j_gene: TRBJ1-2
v_gene: TRBV9
CDR3aa: ASSVLEGMNYGYT

d_gene: TRBD1
j_gene: TRBJ1-2
v_gene: TRBV5-6
CDR3aa: ASSLANRGYGYT

d_gene: -
j_gene: TRBJ2-1
v_gene: TRBV5-8
CDR3aa: ASSIRLSPPHEQF

d_gene: TRBD1
j_gene: TRBJ2-6
v_gene: TRBV15
CDR3aa: ATSAPGGAPGANVLT

d_gene: -
j_gene: TRBJ1-2
v_gene: TRBV19
CDR3aa: ASSIFREMNYGYT

d_gene: -
j_gene: TRBJ1-4
v_gene: TRBV7-8
CDR3aa: ASSSGSISQEKLF

d_gene: -
j_gene: TRBJ2-3
v_gene: TRBV11-2
CDR3aa: ASSLDWDLGDSDTQY

d_gene: -
j_gene: TRBJ1-1
v_gene: TRBV30
CDR3aa: AWTNYGGGREAF

d_gene: -
j_gene: TRBJ2-1
v_gene: TRBV18
CDR3aa: ASSPRPSNEQF

d_gene: -
j_gene: TRBJ1-5
v_gene: TRBV6-5
CDR3aa: ASRGQSNNQPQH

d_gene: -
j_gene: TRBJ1-5
v_gene: TRBV4-1
CDR3aa: ASSQDSGAVGNQPQH

d_gene: -
j_gene: TRBJ2-3
v_gene: TRBV7-2
CDR3aa: ASSPERGIDTQY

d_gene: -
j_gene: TRBJ2-2
v_gene: TRBV5-1
CDR3aa: ASSLGQGGTGELF

d_gene: -
j_gene: TRBJ2-3
v_gene: TRBV7-2
CDR3aa: ASRQPSTDTQY

d_gene: TRBD1
j_gene: TRBJ1-2
v_gene: TRBV15
CDR3aa: ATSRDGDSRRRYT

d_gene: -
j_gene: TRBJ1-2
v_gene: TRBV5-6
CDR3aa: ASSLVGENYGYT

d_gene: -
j_gene: TRBJ1-2
v_gene: TRBV7-8
CDR3aa: ASSLRDDGNYGYT

d_gene: -
j_gene: TRBJ1-1
v_gene: TRBV7-9
CDR3aa: ASSLGVRVFAEAF

d_gene: TRBD1
j_gene: TRBJ2-3
v_gene: TRBV5-1
CDR3aa: ASSLGGTGGVYTDTQY

d_gene: -
j_gene: TRBJ2-7
v_gene: TRBV9
CDR3aa: ASSESGSEYEQY

d_gene: -
j_gene: TRBJ2-2
v_gene: TRBV10-2
CDR3aa: ASGLGVGELF

d_gene: -
j_gene: TRBJ2-1
v_gene: TRBV5-6
CDR3aa: ASSLSGEQF

d_gene: -
j_gene: TRBJ2-5
v_gene: TRBV11-2
CDR3aa: ASSLGRHGRGETQY

d_gene: -
j_gene: TRBJ2-7
v_gene: TRBV9
CDR3aa: ASSVDPAGYEQY

d_gene: TRBD2
j_gene: TRBJ2-3
v_gene: TRBV7-2
CDR3aa: ASSKREGDTQY

d_gene: TRBD2
j_gene: TRBJ2-5
v_gene: TRBV9
CDR3aa: ASSVSAEAGGETQY

d_gene: TRBD1
j_gene: TRBJ1-5
v_gene: TRBV19
CDR3aa: ASSTGQVYQPQH

d_gene: -
j_gene: TRBJ2-7
v_gene: TRBV27
CDR3aa: ASSVSGGHGYEQY

d_gene: TRBD2
j_gene: TRBJ2-5
v_gene: TRBV9
CDR3aa: ASSVVASGIETQY

d_gene: -
j_gene: TRBJ2-2
v_gene: TRBV5-1
CDR3aa: ASSIQEYTGELF

d_gene: -
j_gene: TRBJ2-2
v_gene: TRBV6-1
CDR3aa: ASSERQGNTGELF

d_gene: -
j_gene: TRBJ2-7
v_gene: TRBV6-1
CDR3aa: ASSEHDHSYEQY

d_gene: TRBD1
j_gene: TRBJ1-1
v_gene: TRBV5-6
CDR3aa: ASRRTGRNTEAF

d_gene: -
j_gene: TRBJ1-5
v_gene: TRBV6-9
CDR3aa: ASSYSGSSNQPQH

d_gene: -
j_gene: TRBJ2-7
v_gene: TRBV7-6
CDR3aa: ASSLAQGLGYEQY

d_gene: TRBD2
j_gene: TRBJ2-3
v_gene: TRBV7-8
CDR3aa: ASSLPPGRSGSFTSTDTQY

d_gene: TRBD2
j_gene: TRBJ2-3
v_gene: TRBV2
CDR3aa: ALTTPMTSGNTDTQY

d_gene: TRBD2
j_gene: TRBJ2-7
v_gene: TRBV19
CDR3aa: ASSSWTSGRTYEQY

d_gene: -
j_gene: TRBJ2-5
v_gene: TRBV7-2
CDR3aa: ASSLGSRSQETQY

d_gene: TRBD2
j_gene: TRBJ2-1
v_gene: TRBV9
CDR3aa: ASSPTAGVGNEQF

d_gene: -
j_gene: TRBJ2-7
v_gene: TRBV27
CDR3aa: ASFTGLGEQY

d_gene: TRBD2
j_gene: TRBJ2-1
v_gene: TRBV6-4
CDR3aa: ASSETSGSYNEQF

d_gene: -
j_gene: TRBJ1-5
v_gene: TRBV29-1
CDR3aa: SVGAGDQPQH

d_gene: TRBD2
j_gene: TRBJ2-1
v_gene: TRBV19
CDR3aa: ASIGTSGSLYNEQF

d_gene: -
j_gene: TRBJ1-4
v_gene: TRBV7-2
CDR3aa: ASSSGDEKLF

d_gene: -
j_gene: TRBJ1-4
v_gene: TRBV6-5
CDR3aa: ASSLSSLATNEKLF

d_gene: -
j_gene: TRBJ2-7
v_gene: TRBV25-1
CDR3aa: ASSDRGNNDEQY